The 2 T cell receptor beta chains below come from one sample, sequenced in a study of CD8+CD57+ T cells in acquired aplastic anemia. TCR beta VDJ and CDR3 profiles were obtained from a genomic DNA template. TCRdb re-derived calls from the reads in MiXCR, one entry per CDR3 protein. The sample has about 210,000 distinct CDR3 sequences, approximately 57% seen once. The sequenced sample consisted of sorted CD4+, CD8+, or CD8+CD57+ T cells (not recorded which) from PBMCs. The receptor source for this set is a human donor in good health.

The J gene is TRBJ2-2, the V gene TRBV7-3; D is perhaps TRBD2 (7 bases). Germline-derived CDR1 and CDR2 are SGHTA and FQGTGA. Trimming shortened V by 8 bases and J by 1 base, and 14 bases separated the two germline ends. This CDR3 spans 15 amino acids. CDR3 nucleotide sequence: TGTGCCAGCGGGGGGGCGGGGTGGAACACCGGGGAGCTGTTTTTT. This encodes CASGGAGWNTGELFF. The full variable domain, with the rest looked up from reference TRBV7-3 and TRBJ2-2, is GAGVSQTPSNKVTEKGKYVELRCDPISGHTALYWYRQSLGQGPEFLIYFQGTGAADDSGLPNDRFFAVRPEGSVSTLKIQRTERGDSAVYLCASGGAGWNTGELFFGEGSRLTVL.

The V gene is TRBV7-2, the J gene TRBJ2-2; D may correspond to TRBD1 or TRBD2 (5 bases each). Looked up from germline, CDR1 is SGHTA and CDR2 is FQGNSA. The CDR3 sequence is 14 residues long. V was pared by 5 bases and J by 3 bases, with 10 bases between. CDR3: CASSQGPHTGELFF. CDR3 sequence (DNA): TGTGCCAGCAGCCAGGGACCACACACCGGGGAGCTGTTTTTT. The variable domain in full, with the rest retrieved from reference TRBV7-2 and TRBJ2-2, is GAGVSQSPSNKVTEKGKDVELRCDPISGHTALYWYRQSLGQGLEFLIYFQGNSAPDKSGLPSDRFSAERTGGSVSTLTIQRTQQEDSAVYLCASSQGPHTGELFFGEGSRLTVL.